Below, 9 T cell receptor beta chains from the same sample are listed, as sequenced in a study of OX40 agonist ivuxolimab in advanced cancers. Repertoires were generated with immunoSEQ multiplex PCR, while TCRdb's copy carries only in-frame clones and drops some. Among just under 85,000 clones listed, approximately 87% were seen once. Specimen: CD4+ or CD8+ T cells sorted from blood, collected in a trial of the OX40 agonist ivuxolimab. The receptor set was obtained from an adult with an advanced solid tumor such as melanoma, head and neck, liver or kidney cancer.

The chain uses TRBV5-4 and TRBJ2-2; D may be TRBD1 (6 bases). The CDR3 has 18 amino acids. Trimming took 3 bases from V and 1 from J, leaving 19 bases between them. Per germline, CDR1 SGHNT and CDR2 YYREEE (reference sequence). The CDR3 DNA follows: TGTGCCAGCAGCTCGGGTCCCCCCCGGGGACAGAACACCGGGGAGCTGTTTTTT. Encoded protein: CASSSGPPRGQNTGELFF.

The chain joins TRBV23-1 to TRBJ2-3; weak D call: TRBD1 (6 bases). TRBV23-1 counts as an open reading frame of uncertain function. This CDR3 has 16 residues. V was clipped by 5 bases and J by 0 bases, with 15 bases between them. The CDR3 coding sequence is TGCGCCAGCAGTATATACAGGGTTGGGAGCACAGATACGCAGTATTTT. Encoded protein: CASSIYRVGSTDTQYF.

The CDR3 region is CASSPRGGLGNTIYF. Here the CDR3 DNA reads TGTGCCAGCAGCCCTCGTGGGGGGCTCGGAAACACCATATATTTT. The V gene is TRBV7-9, the J gene TRBJ1-3, with a tentative D call TRBD1 (6 bases). The V gene lost 5 bases and the J gene lost 4 bases, with 15 bases spanning the gap. CDR1 and CDR2 from the germline V gene are SEHNR and FQNEAQ (reference sequence). The CDR3 contains 15 residues.

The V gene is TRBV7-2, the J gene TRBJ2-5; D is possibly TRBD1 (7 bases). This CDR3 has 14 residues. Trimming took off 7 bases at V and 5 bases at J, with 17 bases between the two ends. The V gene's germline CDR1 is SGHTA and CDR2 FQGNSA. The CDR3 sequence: CASNLRGVEETQYF. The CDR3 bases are TGTGCCAGCAACCTCAGGGGGGTAGAGGAGACCCAGTACTTC.

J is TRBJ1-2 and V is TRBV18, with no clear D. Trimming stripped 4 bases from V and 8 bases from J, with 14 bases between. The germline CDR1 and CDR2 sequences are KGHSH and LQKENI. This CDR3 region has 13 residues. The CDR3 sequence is CASSHREIKGYTF. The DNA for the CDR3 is TGTGCCAGCTCACACCGGGAGATTAAGGGCTACACCTTC.

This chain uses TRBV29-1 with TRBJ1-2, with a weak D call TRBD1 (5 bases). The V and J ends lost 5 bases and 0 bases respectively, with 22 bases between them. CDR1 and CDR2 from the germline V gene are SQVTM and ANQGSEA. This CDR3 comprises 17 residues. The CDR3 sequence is CSVFGSGGASANYGYTF. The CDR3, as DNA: TGCAGCGTTTTCGGGAGTGGGGGAGCCTCAGCTAACTATGGCTACACCTTC.

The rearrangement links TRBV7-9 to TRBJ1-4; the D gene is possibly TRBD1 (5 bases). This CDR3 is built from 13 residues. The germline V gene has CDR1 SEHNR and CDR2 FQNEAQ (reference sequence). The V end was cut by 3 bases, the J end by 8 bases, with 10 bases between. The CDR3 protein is CASSLGLAEKLFF. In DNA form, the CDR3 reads TGTGCCAGCAGCTTGGGACTAGCCGAAAAACTGTTTTTT.

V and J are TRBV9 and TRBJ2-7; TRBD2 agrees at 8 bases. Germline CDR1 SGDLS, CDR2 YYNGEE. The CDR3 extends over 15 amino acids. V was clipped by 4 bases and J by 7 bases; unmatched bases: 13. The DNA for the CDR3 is TGTGCCAGCAGCCCCTCGGGGGGGGCTAATAGGGAGCAGTACTTC. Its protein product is CASSPSGGANREQYF.

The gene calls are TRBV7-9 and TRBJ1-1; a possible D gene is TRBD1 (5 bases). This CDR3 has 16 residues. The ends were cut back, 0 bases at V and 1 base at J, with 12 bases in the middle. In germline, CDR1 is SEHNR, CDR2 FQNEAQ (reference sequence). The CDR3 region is CASSLAGGSANTEAFF. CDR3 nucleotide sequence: TGTGCCAGCAGCTTAGCGGGGGGTTCGGCGAACACTGAAGCTTTCTTT.